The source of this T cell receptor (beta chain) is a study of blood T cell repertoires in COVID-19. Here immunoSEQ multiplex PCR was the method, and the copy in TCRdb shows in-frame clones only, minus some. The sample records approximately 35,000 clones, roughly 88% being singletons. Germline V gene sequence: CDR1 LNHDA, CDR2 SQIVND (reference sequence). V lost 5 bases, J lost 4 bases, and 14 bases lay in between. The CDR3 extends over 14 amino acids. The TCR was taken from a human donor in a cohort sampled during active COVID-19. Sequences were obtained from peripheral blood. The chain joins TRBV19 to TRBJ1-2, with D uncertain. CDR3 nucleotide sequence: TGTGCCAGTAGTCCCCGAGGGAGTGGCTATGGCTACACCTTC. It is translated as CASSPRGSGYGYTF.